This entry concerns a single TCR beta chain. Antigen: not known. The germline gene is not matched at one end of the junction; a read error may be the cause. Patients were excluded for autoimmune disease history or systemic immunosuppression. Baseline, cycle 4 day 1, and cycle 7 day 1 were the blood sampling points. These data are taken from a study of OX40 agonist ivuxolimab in advanced cancers. Produced via immunoSEQ multiplex PCR; TCRdb's table is partial and in-frame only. The sample has approximately 59,000 clones, about 87% seen once; the top ten hold 3% to 4%. Study observations and caveats: Relative to CD4+, CD8+ T cells held more expanded clones on average.

The CDR3 is made up of 16 amino acids. Germline V gene sequence: CDR1 SGHVS, CDR2 FNYEAQ. The rearrangement links TRBV7-6 to TRBJ2-1; tentatively, D is TRBD2 (5 bases). The receptor was derived from an adult with an advanced solid tumor such as melanoma, head and neck, liver or kidney cancer. This specimen was CD4+ or CD8+ T cells sorted from blood, taken in a trial of the OX40 agonist ivuxolimab. CDR3 region: CASSLDNSANYNEQLF. In nucleotides, the CDR3 is TGTGCCAGCAGCTTAGATAATAGCGCCAACTACAATGAGCAGCTCTTC.